The 30 T cell receptor beta chains presented below share a single source sample, sequenced in a study of T cell changes during pregnancy in multiple sclerosis. TCRdb keeps only in-frame clones here, not all; method: immunoSEQ multiplex PCR. The table has tens of thousands of clones, about 90% seen once; the top ten hold 0.5%. The sequenced sample was CD4+ T cells from peripheral blood mononuclear cells, obtained in the third trimester of pregnancy. The receptors stem from a female donor with multiple sclerosis, enrolled in a pregnancy study.

This clone was counted once. The rearrangement uses TRBV15 and TRBJ1-4, with TRBD1 matching over 9 bases. Trimming took 0 bases from V and 0 from J; bases not matched to a gene: 5. Germline V lookup: CDR1 LNHNV, CDR2 YYDKDF (reference sequence). This CDR3 spans 18 amino acids. The CDR3 spells CATSRDGQGSATNEKLFF. CDR3 sequence (DNA): TGTGCCACCAGCAGAGACGGACAGGGGTCTGCAACTAATGAAAAACTGTTTTTT.

The chain joins TRBV7-8 to TRBJ1-2; a possible D gene is TRBD1 (6 bases). The germline gives CDR1 SGHVS, CDR2 FQNEAQ. The CDR3 is 15 residues long. V was clipped by 5 bases and J by 4 bases, with 17 bases between them. CDR3 sequence (DNA): TGTGCCAGCAGCCGTGAGATGACAGGAGGCTATGGCTACACCTTC. Protein sequence: CASSREMTGGYGYTF.

Of note for this clone: The identical CDR3 is also encoded by other nucleotide sequences in the sample. The gene calls are TRBV5-8 and TRBJ1-5; D remains unclear. This CDR3 comprises 15 residues. CDR1 and CDR2 (germline): SGHTS, YDEGEE. V lost 4 bases, J lost 4 bases, and 15 bases lay in between. CDR3 amino acids: CASSPGRSPNQPQHF. In DNA form, the CDR3 reads TGTGCCAGCAGCCCCGGCAGGTCCCCTAATCAGCCCCAGCATTTT. Variable domain in full (rest from reference TRBV5-8 and TRBJ1-5): EAGVTQSPTHLIKTRGQQATLRCSPISGHTSVYWYQQALGLGLQFLLWYDEGEERNRGNFPPRFSGRQFPNYSSELNVNALELEDSALYLCASSPGRSPNQPQHFGDGTRLSIL.

This chain connects TRBV7-6 to TRBJ2-2; 10 bases fit TRBD1. V lost 1 base and J lost 5; bases outside the gene matches: 4. The CDR3 spans 16 residues. Germline loops: CDR1 SGHVS, CDR2 FNYEAQ. CDR3 bases: TGTGCCAGCAGCTTAGGGACAGGGGGGCCTACCGGGGAGCTGTTTTTT. Encoded protein: CASSLGTGGPTGELFF.

This chain links TRBV21-1 with TRBJ2-5; TRBD2 was called by the table and not checked on the DNA. TRBV21-1 is a documented pseudogene. The CDR3 totals 12 residues. The CDR3 is CASSLVMEAQYF. CDR3 DNA sequence: TGTGCCAGCTCACTCGTGATGGAGGCCCAGTACTTC.

The chain is built from TRBV5-6 and TRBJ2-3; 7 bases align to TRBD2. The germline gives CDR1 SGHDT, CDR2 YYEEEE. The CDR3 runs 15 residues. The ends lost 2 bases at V and 0 bases at J; junction bases unmatched: 3. The CDR3 coding sequence is TGTGCCAGCAGCTTAGCGGGATCAAGCACAGATACGCAGTATTTT. It codes for CASSLAGSSTDTQYF.

The count of this clone is one. The V call is TRBV7-3, the J call TRBJ2-5, with D possibly TRBD1 on 6 matching bases. CDR3 size: 15 residues. Trimming took off 1 base at V and 2 bases at J, with 11 bases between the two ends. Germline CDR1 and CDR2: SGHTA and FQGTGA. The CDR3 sequence is CASSLRGPGQETQYF. The CDR3 DNA follows: TGTGCCAGCAGCTTAAGGGGGCCTGGGCAAGAGACCCAGTACTTC.

V is TRBV30 and J is TRBJ2-3, with TRBD1 as a possible D gene (5 bases). This CDR3 spans 15 amino acids. Germline lookup yields CDR1 GTSNPN and CDR2 SVGIG (reference sequence). Trimming pared 1 base from V and 0 bases from J, leaving 11 bases between. The CDR3 nucleotides read TGTGCCTGGAGTGGGGGCCAGACTAGCACAGATACGCAGTATTTT. Its translation: CAWSGGQTSTDTQYF.

The chain is built from TRBV5-1 and TRBJ2-1, with TRBD2 matching 7 bases. This CDR3 is built from 14 residues. V gave up 2 bases and J gave up 4 bases; unmatched junction bases: 3. The germline V gene has CDR1 SGHRS and CDR2 YFSETQ. The CDR3 DNA sequence: TGCGCCAGCAGCTTCCGGGACTATTACAATGAGCAGTTCTTC. This encodes CASSFRDYYNEQFF.

This clone was counted between two and nine times. The chain is built from TRBV27 and TRBJ1-6; 8 nucleotides match TRBD1. The CDR3 consists of 15 residues. The ends lost 3 bases at V and 10 bases at J; junction bases unmatched: 8. From germline, CDR1 is MNHEY and CDR2 SMNVEV (reference sequence). The CDR3 DNA follows: TGTGCCAGCAGTTTTACAGGGGGAGTAGAATCACCCCTCCACTTT. Protein sequence: CASSFTGGVESPLHF.

The gene calls are TRBV29-1 and TRBJ1-2; TRBD1 matches at 7 bases. V dropped 1 base and J dropped 1; count of bases not matched to a gene: 3. CDR1 is SQVTM, CDR2 ANQGSEA, per germline. This CDR3 comprises 14 residues. CDR3 sequence (DNA): TGCAGCGTTGAAGCTTGGGACAGTAACTATGGCTACACCTTC. Amino acids: CSVEAWDSNYGYTF.

This chain's CDR3 is CASSLSLAQETQYF. The CDR3 coding sequence is TGCGCCAGCAGCTTGAGTCTAGCCCAAGAGACCCAGTACTTC. J is TRBJ2-5 and V is TRBV5-1; maybe TRBD2 (5 bases). The CDR3 sequence is 14 residues long. V gave up 1 base and J gave up 1 base, with 8 bases separating them. Germline V lookup: CDR1 SGHRS, CDR2 YFSETQ.

The V gene is TRBV9, the J gene TRBJ2-5, with 14 bases fitting TRBD2. This CDR3 region has 17 residues. Per germline, CDR1 SGDLS and CDR2 YYNGEE. With V trimmed by 4 bases and J by 5 bases, 10 bases remained unmatched. This chain's CDR3 is CASSLGGTSGGWETQYF. The CDR3 DNA sequence: TGTGCCAGCAGCCTAGGAGGGACTAGCGGGGGTTGGGAGACCCAGTACTTC.

The chain joins TRBV10-3 to TRBJ2-2; 8 bases are a match to TRBD1. Germline-derived CDR1 and CDR2 are ENHRY and SYGVKD. With 5 bases clipped from V and 1 base from J, the junction kept 3 bases outside the gene matches. The CDR3 sequence is 15 residues long. CDR3 DNA sequence: TGTGCCATCAGTATTGGACAGGGGAACACCGGGGAGCTGTTTTTT. Translating gives CAISIGQGNTGELFF.

This chain joins TRBV5-1 and TRBJ1-6, with 7 positions matching TRBD1. The CDR3 has 15 amino acids. In germline, CDR1 is SGHRS, CDR2 YFSETQ. Germline trimming cut 0 bases from V and 4 bases from J; bases unmatched to any gene: 1. The CDR3 nucleotides are TGCGCCAGCAGCTTGGGGGACAGTTATAATTCACCCCTCCACTTT. Residues: CASSLGDSYNSPLHF.

This clone appeared a few times. The chain combines TRBV12-5 with TRBJ1-5; D ambiguous. The germline gives CDR1 LGHNT, CDR2 FRNRAP. The CDR3 length is 17 residues. The V gene lost 6 bases and the J gene lost 2 bases, with 20 bases spanning the gap. The CDR3 spells CASGPGGPTGGNQPQHF. The CDR3 coding sequence is TGTGCTAGTGGCCCGGGAGGACCAACCGGCGGCAATCAGCCCCAGCATTTT.

V and J are TRBV21-1 and TRBJ1-2. TRBV21-1 is listed as a pseudogene. The CDR3 is 15 residues long. The CDR3 sequence: CASSKSTGKGYGYTF. CDR3 bases: TGTGCCAGCAGCAAATCGACGGGGAAGGGCTATGGCTACACCTTC.

This chain connects TRBV7-8 to TRBJ1-5; 8 bases are a match to TRBD1. The CDR3 is 19 amino acids. Germline CDR1 reads SGHVS; CDR2 reads FQNEAQ. J was trimmed by 6 bases and V by 0 bases; bases with no gene match: 16. CDR3 in DNA: TGTGCCAGCAGCTTAGCTAGGACAGGGACATTTTCGAAAGGTCAGCCCCAGCATTTT. Translating gives CASSLARTGTFSKGQPQHF.

The chain uses TRBV5-1 and TRBJ2-3; 7 nucleotides line up with TRBD2. The germline V gene encodes CDR1 SGHRS and CDR2 YFSETQ. With V trimmed by 4 bases and J by 0 bases, 5 bases remained unmatched. The length of the CDR3 is 15 residues. The CDR3 bases are TGCGCCAGCAGCCCCCTGGGAGGGAGCACAGATACGCAGTATTTT. Its protein product is CASSPLGGSTDTQYF.

This rearrangement joins TRBV19 to TRBJ2-4, with D perhaps matching TRBD1 (5 bases). The ends were cut back, 5 bases at V and 1 base at J, with 18 bases in the middle. The CDR3 sequence is 17 residues long. Germline loops: CDR1 LNHDA, CDR2 SQIVND (reference sequence). The CDR3 is CASSSHRLALAKNIQYF. Here the CDR3 DNA reads TGTGCCAGTAGTTCCCACAGGTTAGCTTTGGCCAAAAACATTCAGTACTTC.

The chain couples TRBV10-3 to TRBJ2-3; D perhaps matches TRBD1 (6 bases). There are 15 residues in the CDR3. CDR1 ENHRY and CDR2 SYGVKD come from the germline V gene. The V gene lost 3 bases and the J gene lost 4 bases, with 14 bases spanning the gap. CDR3: CAISETTTGSDTQYF. For the CDR3, the DNA is TGTGCCATCAGTGAAACGACAACAGGGTCAGATACGCAGTATTTT.

This chain links TRBV25-1 with TRBJ2-3, with TRBD1 identical over 7 bases. J gave up 3 bases and V 6 bases, and 9 bases lay outside the gene matches. The CDR3 runs 15 residues. Germline values: CDR1 MGHDK, CDR2 SYGVNS. Here the CDR3 reads CASSRQGSRTDTQYF. DNA of the CDR3: TGTGCCAGCAGCAGACAGGGTTCCAGAACAGATACGCAGTATTTT.

The chain is built from TRBV6-1 and TRBJ2-6; a weak D match, TRBD1 (6 bases). CDR1 and CDR2 from the germline V gene are MNHNS and SASEGT. The CDR3 extends over 15 amino acids. V lost 4 bases to trimming and J lost 2 bases, with 9 bases between them. In DNA form, the CDR3 reads TGTGCCAGCAGTGGGAACAGGGCTGGGGCCAACGTCCTGACTTTC. It encodes CASSGNRAGANVLTF.

The V and J genes are TRBV4-1 and TRBJ1-2, with a tentative D call TRBD1 (6 bases). Germline values: CDR1 MGHRA, CDR2 YSYEKL. The CDR3 consists of 14 residues. Between the trimmed V and J ends, which lost 1 base and 8 bases, there was a span of 14 bases. CDR3 in DNA: TGCGCCAGCAGCCAAGCCGACAGGCGAGGGGGCTACACCTTC. This sequence encodes CASSQADRRGGYTF.

The chain has TRBV11-2 and TRBJ2-3; 13 bases agree with TRBD2. The junction had 12 bases not matched to a gene; V was cut back by 3 bases and J by 6 bases. This CDR3 spans 18 amino acids. The germline V gene has CDR1 SGHAT and CDR2 FQNNGV. CDR3 bases: TGTGCCAGCAGCTTCGTCCCGGGACTAGCGGGGAGGAGGGATACGCAGTATTTT. It is translated as CASSFVPGLAGRRDTQYF.

This chain links TRBV18 with TRBJ2-3; possible D gene TRBD2, 6 bases. The germline V gene encodes CDR1 KGHSH and CDR2 LQKENI. This CDR3 is built from 12 residues. V lost 3 bases to trimming and J lost 6 bases, with 7 bases between them. The CDR3 sequence is CASSPREDTQYF. CDR3 coding DNA: TGTGCCAGCTCACCCCGGGAGGATACGCAGTATTTT.

This sequence joins TRBV29-1 and TRBJ2-7; D possibly corresponds to TRBD2 (6 bases). The germline V gene encodes CDR1 SQVTM and CDR2 ANQGSEA. The V gene lost 3 bases and the J gene lost 0 bases, with 9 bases spanning the gap. The CDR3 extends over 13 amino acids. CDR3 in amino acids: CSVEDYNSYEQYF. The CDR3 region has the DNA TGCAGCGTTGAGGACTATAACTCCTACGAGCAGTACTTC.

This clone turned up a few times. The chain joins TRBV2 to TRBJ1-5; the D gene is possibly TRBD1 (6 bases). This CDR3 has 14 amino acids. V gave up 6 bases and J gave up 3 bases, with 12 bases separating them. CDR1 SNHLY and CDR2 FYNNEI come from the germline V gene. The CDR3, as DNA: TGTGCCAGCAGACTTGGACAGCTCAATCAGCCCCAGCATTTT. This sequence encodes CASRLGQLNQPQHF.

This chain's CDR3 is CASSQLAGGDTQYF. CDR3 in DNA: TGTGCCAGCAGCCAACTAGCGGGTGGAGATACGCAGTATTTT. The chain carries TRBV14 and TRBJ2-3; 8 bases fit TRBD2. This CDR3 comprises 14 residues. J gave up 5 bases and V 2 bases, and 3 bases lay outside the gene matches. CDR1 is SGHDN, CDR2 FVKESK, per germline. Based on the CDR3 plus reference TRBV14 and TRBJ2-3, the full variable domain is EAGVTQFPSHSVIEKGQTVTLRCDPISGHDNLYWYRRVMGKEIKFLLHFVKESKQDESGMPNNRFLAERTGGTYSTLKVQPAELEDSGVYFCASSQLAGGDTQYFGPGTRLTVL.

The V call is TRBV5-8, the J call TRBJ2-5; weak D call: TRBD1 (5 bases). Trimming stripped 2 bases from V and 2 bases from J, with 10 bases between. The CDR3 runs 14 residues. CDR1 is SGHTS and CDR2 is YDEGEE in the germline V gene. CDR3 sequence: CASSFLGEQETQYF. The DNA of the CDR3 is TGTGCCAGCAGCTTTCTAGGGGAACAAGAGACCCAGTACTTC.